The 13 T cell receptor beta chains listed next were all sequenced from one sample in a study of blood T cell repertoires in COVID-19. The method was immunoSEQ multiplex PCR; TCRdb's version includes in-frame clones alone and lacks a portion of them. The table lists about 180,000 clones, roughly nine tenths of them singletons. Sequencing was performed on PBMCs or T cells enriched from blood (not recorded which). Receptors originate from a middle-aged woman with acute COVID-19.

V gene TRBV5-1 combines with J gene TRBJ1-1; 7 bases map to TRBD1. This CDR3 contains 16 residues. J lost 1 base, V lost 1 base, and 7 bases had no gene match. Germline CDR1 SGHRS, CDR2 YFSETQ. The CDR3 protein is CASSLMLGGQNTEAFF. The DNA for the CDR3 is TGCGCCAGCAGCTTGATGTTAGGGGGCCAGAACACTGAAGCTTTCTTT. Variable domain in full (rest from reference TRBV5-1 and TRBJ1-1): KAGVTQTPRYLIKTRGQQVTLSCSPISGHRSVSWYQQTPGQGLQFLFEYFSETQRNKGNFPGRFSGRQFSNSRSEMNVSTLELGDSALYLCASSLMLGGQNTEAFFGQGTRLTVV.

The count of this clone is one. The chain recombines TRBV5-5 with TRBJ2-1, with 8 bases matching TRBD1. The length of the CDR3 is 12 residues. CDR1 SGHKS and CDR2 YYEKEE come from the germline V gene (reference sequence). The ends lost 1 base at V and 12 bases at J; junction bases unmatched: 3. CDR3 sequence: CASSLLQGGQFF. The CDR3 DNA reads as TGTGCCAGCAGCTTGTTACAGGGGGGGCAGTTCTTC.

The rearrangement links TRBV4-1 to TRBJ2-2; 9 nucleotides agree with TRBD1. CDR1 and CDR2 (germline): MGHRA, YSYEKL. V lost 3 bases to trimming and J lost 5 bases; unmatched junction nucleotides: 7. The CDR3 is 16 amino acids. The CDR3, as DNA: TGCGCCAGCAGCCAGGTGGGACAGGGACGGACCGGGGAGCTGTTTTTT. Translating it yields CASSQVGQGRTGELFF.

This sequence joins TRBV27 and TRBJ1-6; 11 bases are a match to TRBD1. CDR1 is MNHEY, CDR2 SMNVEV, per germline (reference sequence). The CDR3 runs 19 residues. V dropped 1 base and J dropped 7; count of bases not matched to a gene: 12. The CDR3 DNA is TGTGCCAGCAGTTTATTAGGAGGACAGGGGGCGTTTATAAATTCACCCCTCCACTTT. It yields the protein CASSLLGGQGAFINSPLHF.

V is TRBV2 and J is TRBJ2-7, with TRBD2 identical over 12 bases. Germline assignment: CDR1 SNHLY and CDR2 FYNNEI. V lost 6 bases to trimming and J lost 2 bases; unmatched junction nucleotides: 2. CDR3 size: 14 residues. The CDR3 bases are TGTGCCAGCAGACCTAGCGGGGGGGCCTACGAGCAGTACTTC. Its translation is CASRPSGGAYEQYF.

The chain recombines TRBV18 with TRBJ1-5, with D unclear. V gave up 2 bases and J gave up 0 bases, with 14 bases separating them. The CDR3 contains 17 residues. Looked up from germline, CDR1 is KGHSH and CDR2 is LQKENI. The CDR3 nucleotides read TGTGCCAGCTCACCAGCGGGAGAGCCGTATAGCAATCAGCCCCAGCATTTT. Translating gives CASSPAGEPYSNQPQHF.

The V and J genes are TRBV4-1 and TRBJ2-3, with TRBD2 matching over 8 bases. CDR3 length: 16 amino acids. Trimming cost V 1 base and J 1 base; bases outside gene matches: 4. Germline-derived CDR1 and CDR2 are MGHRA and YSYEKL. As DNA, the CDR3 is TGCGCCAGCAGCCAAGTCCGGCGGGGGGGCACAGATACGCAGTATTTT. Its translation is CASSQVRRGGTDTQYF.

The chain has TRBV5-1 and TRBJ2-2; D is uncertain. The CDR3 contains 15 residues. V was clipped by 4 bases and J by 9 bases, with 19 bases between them. CDR1 is SGHRS, CDR2 YFSETQ, per germline. In DNA, the CDR3 is TGCGCCAGCAGCCCGGCCCTCCAAGAGGTCCGGGAGCTGTTTTTT. Translating it yields CASSPALQEVRELFF.

This clone was observed a few times. The chain links TRBV3-1 (or the pseudogene TRBV3-2) to TRBJ2-7; 10 bases match TRBD1. Unmatched junction bases numbered 9, after V lost 4 bases and J lost 6 bases. This CDR3 is built from 15 residues. Germline assignment: CDR1 LGHDT and CDR2 YNNKEL (reference sequence). The CDR3 coding sequence is TGTGCCAGCAGCCTTGGGACAGGGGTGGAGGGCGAGCAGTACTTC. Translation gives CASSLGTGVEGEQYF.

The chain links TRBV20-1 to TRBJ2-1, with a tentative D call TRBD1 (6 bases). The germline CDR1 and CDR2 sequences are DFQATT and SNEGSKA (reference sequence). The CDR3 is 13 amino acids. The germline V and J ends were trimmed by 3 bases and 3 bases, with 9 bases remaining between them. The DNA of the CDR3 is TGCAGTGCTAGTAGGGGGAGCTACAATGAGCAGTTCTTC. It translates to CSASRGSYNEQFF.

The chain is built from TRBV14 and TRBJ2-1, with a weak D call TRBD2 (5 bases). This CDR3 has 14 amino acids. Germline CDR1 SGHDN, CDR2 FVKESK. The V end lost 4 bases, the J end lost 9 bases, and 16 bases lay between the germline ends. The CDR3 DNA is TGTGCCAGCAGCCCTTACACTAGTCCCGGTGAGCAGTTCTTC. Translating it yields CASSPYTSPGEQFF.

A word on this clone: Other DNA sequences from this sample encode an identical CDR3 as well. CDR3 sequence reads: CASSVGDRGSYEQYF. Written as DNA, the CDR3 is TGTGCCAGCAGCGTAGGGGACAGGGGATCCTACGAGCAGTACTTC. V usage is TRBV9 and J usage is TRBJ2-7; 10 nucleotides match TRBD1. The V and J ends lost 0 bases and 1 base, in that order; junction bases with no gene match: 1. Germline V gene lookup returns CDR1 SGDLS and CDR2 YYNGEE. The CDR3 spans 15 residues.

J is TRBJ2-7 and V is TRBV6-1, with 11 bases aligning to TRBD1. After removal of 3 bases from V and 2 bases from J, the junction contained 3 bases not matched to a gene. The CDR3 covers 15 residues. Germline V gives CDR1 MNHNS, CDR2 SASEGT. CDR3 DNA sequence: TGTGCCAGCAGTGACCTGGGACAGGGGGCCTACGAGCAGTACTTC. The encoded protein is CASSDLGQGAYEQYF.